This T cell receptor beta chain is drawn from a study of OX40 agonist ivuxolimab in advanced cancers. The study, taken as a whole, reports: On average, CD8+ T cells showed a greater number of expanded clones than CD4+. At doses 0.1 to 3.0 mg/kg, CD4+ and CD8+ clones expanded.

As to this clone: Its cognate antigen is unknown.

Method: immunoSEQ multiplex PCR; TCRdb's copy keeps in-frame clones and lacks some. Of 50,000 to 75,000 clones in the sample, around 91% were seen once. The sample was CD4+ or CD8+ T cells sorted from blood, taken in a trial of the OX40 agonist ivuxolimab. The source of this sequence is an adult with an advanced solid tumor such as melanoma, head and neck, liver or kidney cancer.

The CDR3 nucleotides are TGTGCCAGCAGTTTAGGGGTGGGGGCTGTATACGAGCAGTACTTC. As protein: CASSLGVGAVYEQYF. The chain couples TRBV27 to TRBJ2-7; tentative D call: TRBD1 (6 bases). V lost 2 bases and J lost 4, with 15 bases in between. Germline assignment: CDR1 MNHEY and CDR2 SMNVEV (reference sequence). This CDR3 contains 15 residues.